This TCR beta chain was sequenced for a study of PD-1 blockade in mismatch repair-deficient tumors. Study details: Patients had 12 to 13 mismatch repair-deficient cancer types and were previously treated and progressing. Whole-study findings and limits: Rapid post-treatment expansion, then contraction, generally preceding radiologic response, marked tumor-resident clones.

The germline gives CDR1 SGHTA, CDR2 FQGNSA. CDR3 length: 8 residues. TCR sequencing covered three patients who responded to pembrolizumab. This clone showed up just a few times. Its specificity is not known. Germline is not matched at one junction end, which may reflect a read error. Some clones are missing from TCRdb's copy, which holds only in-frame ones; the method was immunoSEQ multiplex PCR. The sample shows roughly 15,000 clones, approximately 83% of them seen only once. Sequences were derived from PBMCs, sampled 4 weeks after starting pembrolizumab. This clonotype was sampled from an adult with mismatch repair-deficient cancer. The chain joins TRBV7-2 to TRBJ2-7; D ambiguous. The CDR3 loop reads CASELRHF. CDR3 DNA sequence: TGTGCCAGCGAGTTGCGGCACTTC.